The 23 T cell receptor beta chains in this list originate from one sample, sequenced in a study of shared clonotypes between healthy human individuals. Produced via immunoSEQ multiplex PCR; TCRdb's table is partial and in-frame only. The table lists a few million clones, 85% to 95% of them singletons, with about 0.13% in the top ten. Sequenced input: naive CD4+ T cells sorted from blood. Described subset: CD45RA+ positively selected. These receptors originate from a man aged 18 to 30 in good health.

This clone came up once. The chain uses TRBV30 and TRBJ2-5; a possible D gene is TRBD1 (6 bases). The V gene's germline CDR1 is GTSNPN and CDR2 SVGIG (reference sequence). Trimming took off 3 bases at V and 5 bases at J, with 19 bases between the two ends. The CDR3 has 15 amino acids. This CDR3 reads CAWSSLRGERETQYF. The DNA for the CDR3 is TGTGCCTGGAGCAGCCTCAGGGGTGAGCGGGAGACCCAGTACTTC.

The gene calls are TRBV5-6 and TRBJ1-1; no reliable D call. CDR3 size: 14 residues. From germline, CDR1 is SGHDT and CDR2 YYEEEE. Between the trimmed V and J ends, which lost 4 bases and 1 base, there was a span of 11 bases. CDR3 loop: CASSPQEWNTEAFF. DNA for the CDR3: TGTGCCAGCAGCCCTCAGGAGTGGAACACTGAAGCTTTCTTT.

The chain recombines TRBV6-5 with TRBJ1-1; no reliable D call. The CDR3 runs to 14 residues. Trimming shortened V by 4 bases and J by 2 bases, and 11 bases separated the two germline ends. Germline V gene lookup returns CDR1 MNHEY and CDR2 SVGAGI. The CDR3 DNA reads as TGTGCCAGCAGTTCCCCTGGCAGAAACACTGAAGCTTTCTTT. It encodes CASSSPGRNTEAFF.

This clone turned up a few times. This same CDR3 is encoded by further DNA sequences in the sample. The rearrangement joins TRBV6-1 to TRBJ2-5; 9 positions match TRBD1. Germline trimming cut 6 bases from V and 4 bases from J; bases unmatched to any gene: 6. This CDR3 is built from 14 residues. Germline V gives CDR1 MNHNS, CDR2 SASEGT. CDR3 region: CASSTGQGRETQYF. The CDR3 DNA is TGTGCCAGCAGCACCGGACAGGGGCGAGAGACCCAGTACTTC.

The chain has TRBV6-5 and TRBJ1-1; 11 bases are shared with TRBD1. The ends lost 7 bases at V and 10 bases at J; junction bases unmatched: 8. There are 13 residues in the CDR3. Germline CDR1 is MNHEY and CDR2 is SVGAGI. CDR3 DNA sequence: TGTGCCAGCATTCAACCGGGACAGGGGGTAGCTTTCTTT. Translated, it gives CASIQPGQGVAFF.

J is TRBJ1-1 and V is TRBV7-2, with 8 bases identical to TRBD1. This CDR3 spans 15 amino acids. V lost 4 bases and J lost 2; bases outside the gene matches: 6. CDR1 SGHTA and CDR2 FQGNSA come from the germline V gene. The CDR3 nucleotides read TGTGCCAGCAGCTCTTGGGCAGGGGGCAACACTGAAGCTTTCTTT. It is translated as CASSSWAGGNTEAFF.

CDR3 coding DNA: TGCGCCAGCAAAAACGGGCGGGGACAACTGGGCCCCACAGATACGCAGTATTTT. Encoded protein: CASKNGRGQLGPTDTQYF. The chain carries TRBV5-1 and TRBJ2-3, with D possibly called TRBD1 or TRBD2 (6 bases each). Germline V gene data show CDR1 as SGHRS and CDR2 as YFSETQ. Trimming removed 6 bases from V and 2 bases from J, with 25 bases in between. The CDR3 sequence is 18 residues long.

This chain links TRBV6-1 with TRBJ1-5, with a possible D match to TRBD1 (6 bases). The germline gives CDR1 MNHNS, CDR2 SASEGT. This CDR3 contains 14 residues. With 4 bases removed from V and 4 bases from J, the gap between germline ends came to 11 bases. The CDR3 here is CASSGQVGNQPQHF. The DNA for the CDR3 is TGTGCCAGCAGTGGACAGGTTGGGAATCAGCCCCAGCATTTT.

Here the CDR3 DNA reads TGTGCCAGTAGTACCCCCAACCTGGGCTACACCTTC. Translation: CASSTPNLGYTF. V gene TRBV19 combines with J gene TRBJ1-2; D not certain. The V gene's germline CDR1 is LNHDA and CDR2 SQIVND (reference sequence). Trimming stripped 4 bases from V and 8 bases from J, with 11 bases between. This CDR3 contains 12 residues.

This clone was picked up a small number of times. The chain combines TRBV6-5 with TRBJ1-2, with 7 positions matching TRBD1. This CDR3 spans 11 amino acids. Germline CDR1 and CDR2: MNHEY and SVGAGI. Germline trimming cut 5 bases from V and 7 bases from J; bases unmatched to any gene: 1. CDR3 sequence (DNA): TGTGCCAGCAGTGGGACAGTTGGCTACACCTTC. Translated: CASSGTVGYTF.

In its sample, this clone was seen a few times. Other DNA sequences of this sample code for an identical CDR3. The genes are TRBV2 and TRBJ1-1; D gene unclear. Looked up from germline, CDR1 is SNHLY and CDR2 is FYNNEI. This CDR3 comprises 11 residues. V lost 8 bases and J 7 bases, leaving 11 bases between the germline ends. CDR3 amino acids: CASSVGLEAFF. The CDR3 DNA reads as TGTGCCAGCTCAGTGGGTCTTGAAGCTTTCTTT.

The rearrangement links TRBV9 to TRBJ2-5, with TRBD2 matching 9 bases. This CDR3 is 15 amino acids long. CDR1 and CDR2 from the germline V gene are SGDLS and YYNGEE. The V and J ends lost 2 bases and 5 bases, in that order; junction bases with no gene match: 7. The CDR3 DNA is TGTGCCAGCAGCGTCTCGCGGGGGGGCCGGGAGACCCAGTACTTC. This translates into CASSVSRGGRETQYF.

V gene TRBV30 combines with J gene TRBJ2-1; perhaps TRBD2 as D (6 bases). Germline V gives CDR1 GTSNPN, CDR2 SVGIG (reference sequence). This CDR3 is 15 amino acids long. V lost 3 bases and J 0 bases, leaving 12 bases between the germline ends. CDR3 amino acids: CAWRKGLNSYNEQFF. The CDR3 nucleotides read TGTGCCTGGAGGAAGGGACTTAACTCCTACAATGAGCAGTTCTTC.

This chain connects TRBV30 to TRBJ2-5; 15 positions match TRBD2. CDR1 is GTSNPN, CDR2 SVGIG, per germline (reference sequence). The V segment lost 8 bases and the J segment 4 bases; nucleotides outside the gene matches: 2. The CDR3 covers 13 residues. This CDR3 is CARGLAGGETQYF. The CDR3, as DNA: TGTGCCCGGGGACTAGCGGGAGGAGAGACCCAGTACTTC.

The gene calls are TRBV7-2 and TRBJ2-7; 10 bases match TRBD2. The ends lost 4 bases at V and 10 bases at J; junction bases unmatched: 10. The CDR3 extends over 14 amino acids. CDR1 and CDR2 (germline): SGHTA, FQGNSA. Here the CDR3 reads CASSSSSAGGPQYF. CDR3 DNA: TGTGCCAGCAGCTCCTCGTCAGCGGGAGGGCCCCAGTACTTC.

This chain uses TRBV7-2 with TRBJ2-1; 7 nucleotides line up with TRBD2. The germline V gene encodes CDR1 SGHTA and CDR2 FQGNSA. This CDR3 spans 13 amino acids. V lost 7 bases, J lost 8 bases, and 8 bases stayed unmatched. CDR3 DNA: TGTGCCAGCAACCCGGGGGGAGGCGATGAGCAGTTCTTC. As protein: CASNPGGGDEQFF.

The CDR3 spells CASSVRGIPNYEQYF. CDR3 nucleotides: TGTGCCAGCAGCGTGAGGGGGATCCCAAACTACGAGCAGTACTTC. The chain employs TRBV5-4 and TRBJ2-7; possibly TRBD1 for D (6 bases). The germline gives CDR1 SGHNT, CDR2 YYREEE (reference sequence). The CDR3 has 15 residues. Trimming stripped 4 bases from V and 3 bases from J, with 17 bases between. Supplemented by reference TRBV5-4 and TRBJ2-7, the full variable domain reads ETGVTQSPTHLIKTRGQQVTLRCSSQSGHNTVSWYQQALGQGPQFIFQYYREEENGRGNFPPRFSGLQFPNYSSELNVNALELDDSALYLCASSVRGIPNYEQYFGPGTRLTVT.

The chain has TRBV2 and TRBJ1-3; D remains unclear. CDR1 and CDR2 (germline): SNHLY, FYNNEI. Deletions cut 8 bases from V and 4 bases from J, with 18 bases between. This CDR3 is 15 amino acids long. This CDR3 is CASGKPRTGGNTIYF. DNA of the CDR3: TGTGCCAGCGGAAAACCCCGGACCGGCGGAAACACCATATATTTT.

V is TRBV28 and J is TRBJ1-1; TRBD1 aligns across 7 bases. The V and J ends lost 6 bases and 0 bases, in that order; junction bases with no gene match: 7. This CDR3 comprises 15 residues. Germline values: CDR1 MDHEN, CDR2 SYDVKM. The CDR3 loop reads CASRPRQGMNTEAFF. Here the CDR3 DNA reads TGTGCCAGCAGACCGAGACAGGGCATGAACACTGAAGCTTTCTTT.

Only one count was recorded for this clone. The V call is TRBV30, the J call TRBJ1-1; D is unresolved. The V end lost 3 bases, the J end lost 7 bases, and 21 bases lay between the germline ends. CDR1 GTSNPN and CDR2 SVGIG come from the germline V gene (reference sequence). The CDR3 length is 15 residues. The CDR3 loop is CAWRALQAQRVEAFF. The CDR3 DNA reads TGTGCCTGGAGAGCCCTGCAGGCCCAGAGGGTTGAAGCTTTCTTT.

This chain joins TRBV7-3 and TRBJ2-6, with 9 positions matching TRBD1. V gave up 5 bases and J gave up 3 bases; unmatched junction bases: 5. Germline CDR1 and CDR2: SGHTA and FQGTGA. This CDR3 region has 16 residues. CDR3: CASSQQGAVGANVLTF. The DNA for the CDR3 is TGTGCCAGCAGCCAACAGGGGGCAGTTGGGGCCAACGTCCTGACTTTC.

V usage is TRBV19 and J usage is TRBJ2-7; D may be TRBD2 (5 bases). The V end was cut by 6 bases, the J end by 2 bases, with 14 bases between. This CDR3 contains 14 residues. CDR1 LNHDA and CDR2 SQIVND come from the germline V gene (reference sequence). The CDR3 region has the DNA TGTGCCAGTAGACTGGGGAGCGGAGCCTACGAGCAGTACTTC. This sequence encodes CASRLGSGAYEQYF.

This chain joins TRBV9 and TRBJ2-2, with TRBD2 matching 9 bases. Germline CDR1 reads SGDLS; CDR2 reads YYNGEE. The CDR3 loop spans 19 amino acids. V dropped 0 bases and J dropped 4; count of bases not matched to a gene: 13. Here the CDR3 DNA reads TGTGCCAGCAGCGTAGAACTAGCGGGCCTCACCCGAGGCACCGGGGAGCTGTTTTTT. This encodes CASSVELAGLTRGTGELFF.